This is a list of T cell receptor beta chains from one sample in a study of T-cell memory formation after mild COVID-19. Using its own MiXCR run on the 5' RACE reads, TCRdb lists one record per CDR3 protein. In the table there are 550,000 to 700,000 distinct CDR3 sequences, under 20% of which are singletons. Sequencing was performed on PBMCs or a T cell subset sorted from them (not recorded which). All receptors derive from an adult woman who had mild COVID-19 (a few samples of this study predate the infection). Cell type and time point are not known. CDR3s include the opening cysteine and the closing phenylalanine or tryptophan. D genes are given only for firm matches. Where a row states a size, it is once, few, many or the class of an expanded clone; other rows omit it.

v_gene,d_gene,j_gene,len,abundance,CDR3nt,CDR3aa
TRBV7-9,TRBD2,TRBJ2-1,17,.,TGTGCCAGCAGCCCCCGGACTAGCGGGTTCTCCTACAATGAGCAGTTCTTC,CASSPRTSGFSYNEQFF
TRBV28,.,TRBJ1-5,16,.,TGTGCCAGCAGTCCCCCCGACGGACCGGCGGTAGGGCCCCAGCATTTT,CASSPPDGPAVGPQHF
TRBV2,TRBD2,TRBJ2-7,15,few,TGTGCCAGCAGTTCCCTAGCGGGAGGTTGGTACGAGCAGTACTTC,CASSSLAGGWYEQYF
TRBV18,.,TRBJ2-2,14,.,TGTGCCAGCTCACCACCAACCCGGACCGGGGAGCTGTTTTTT,CASSPPTRTGELFF
TRBV4-3,.,TRBJ2-6,16,.,TGCGCCAGCAGCCAAGTTCGAGGTTCTGGGGCCAACGTCCTGACTTTC,CASSQVRGSGANVLTF
TRBV7-9,.,TRBJ1-5,16,few,TGTGCCAGCAGCTACGGTTCAGCTGGAGGAAAGCAGCCCCAGCATTTT,CASSYGSAGGKQPQHF
TRBV27,.,TRBJ2-7,14,.,TGTGCCAGCAGTGCGACAGCGTACTGGAACGAGCAGTACTTC,CASSATAYWNEQYF
TRBV12-3/TRBV12-4,TRBD1,TRBJ2-1,15,few,TGTGCCAGCAGTTTTTTACAGGGGGCCTACAATGAGCAGTTCTTC,CASSFLQGAYNEQFF
TRBV10-3,TRBD1,TRBJ1-1,15,few,TGTGCCATCAGTGGGGACAGAAAGAGTGGCACTGAAGCTTTCTTT,CAISGDRKSGTEAFF
TRBV27,TRBD1,TRBJ2-7,16,few,TGTGCCAGCAGTCCCCGACAGGGAAGAAGGTCCTACGAGCAGTACTTC,CASSPRQGRRSYEQYF
TRBV2,.,TRBJ2-5,11,.,TGTGCCAGCCGTATCTTAGAGACCCAGTACTTC,CASRILETQYF
TRBV11-3,.,TRBJ2-5,14,.,TGTGCCAGCAGCTTTATCGGCGGGAAAGAGACCCAGTACTTC,CASSFIGGKETQYF
TRBV12-3/TRBV12-4,TRBD2,TRBJ2-3,16,.,TGTGCCAGCAGTCCCAGGTTGGGACTAGCGACAGATACGCAGTATTTT,CASSPRLGLATDTQYF
TRBV21-1,.,TRBJ1-5,19,.,TGTGCCAGCAGCAAACCTCGGGGCCCCCCACAGGATAGCAATCAGCCCCAGCATTTT,CASSKPRGPPQDSNQPQHF
TRBV18,.,TRBJ2-5,13,.,TGTGCCAGCTCACCGGGACCGAAAGAGACCCAGTACTTC,CASSPGPKETQYF
TRBV27,.,TRBJ1-5,15,few,TGTGCCAGCGGGGGGGGACTACGCGGGATTCAGCCCCAGCATTTT,CASGGGLRGIQPQHF
TRBV5-1,.,TRBJ2-5,14,.,TGCGCCAGCAGCTTTTACGGGAAACAAGAGACCCAGTACTTC,CASSFYGKQETQYF
TRBV7-9,.,TRBJ2-7,13,few,TGTGCCAGCAGCTTAGCGTGGGTCTACGAGCAGTACTTC,CASSLAWVYEQYF
TRBV30,.,TRBJ2-1,14,.,TGTGCCTGGAGTGCGGGCGGGCAATACAATGAGCAGTTCTTC,CAWSAGGQYNEQFF
TRBV2,.,TRBJ1-5,17,.,TGTGCCAGCACCCCACACGGGGGGATTCTTAGCAATCAGCCCCAGCATTTT,CASTPHGGILSNQPQHF
TRBV20-1,.,TRBJ2-5,13,few,TGCAGTGCATCCGGGACTCAAGGAGGGACCCAGTACTTC,CSASGTQGGTQYF
TRBV7-6,.,TRBJ1-1,13,.,TGTGCCAGCAGCTCCGGACAGAGTCCTGAAGCTTTCTTT,CASSSGQSPEAFF
TRBV7-3,TRBD2,TRBJ2-1,16,few,TGTGCCAGCAGCCTTACCGCGGGGGACGGCTACAATGAGCAGTTCTTC,CASSLTAGDGYNEQFF
TRBV12-3/TRBV12-4,.,TRBJ1-2,14,few,TGTGCCAGCAGTCTCCGCAGGGGCCTCTATGGCTACACCTTC,CASSLRRGLYGYTF
TRBV5-1,.,TRBJ2-5,13,few,TGCGCCAGCTACCGGACAGTCCAAGAGACCCAGTACTTC,CASYRTVQETQYF
TRBV19,.,TRBJ2-7,15,.,TGTGCCAGTAGTATAACCGGTTTTGGGAGGTACGAGCAGTACTTC,CASSITGFGRYEQYF
TRBV3-1,TRBD1,TRBJ1-2,15,few,TGTGCCAGCAGCCAAGGACGGGACAGGTTGGGAGGCTACACCTTC,CASSQGRDRLGGYTF
TRBV5-1,.,TRBJ1-1,16,.,TGCGCCAGCAATCAGATGGGCAGAATCATGAACACTGAAGCTTTCTTT,CASNQMGRIMNTEAFF
TRBV6-2/TRBV6-3,.,TRBJ2-7,15,.,TGTGCCAGCAGTTACGGGCGGACGGTAGCCTACGAGCAGTACTTC,CASSYGRTVAYEQYF
TRBV5-1,TRBD1,TRBJ2-7,14,.,TGCGCCAGCAGGACAGGGGTGATCTCCTACGAGCAGTACTTC,CASRTGVISYEQYF
TRBV7-2,TRBD1,TRBJ1-1,13,.,TGTGCCAGCAGCTTCGGCAGGGGGGCCAGAGCTTTCTTT,CASSFGRGARAFF
TRBV5-1,.,TRBJ2-5,17,few,TGCGCCAGCAGCTTGGCCGAACTAGCAAGAGTGAAAGAGACCCAGTACTTC,CASSLAELARVKETQYF
TRBV5-1,TRBD2,TRBJ2-1,17,.,TGCGCCAGCCTCCCTGGTAGCGGGGGTATCTCCTACAATGAGCAGTTCTTC,CASLPGSGGISYNEQFF
TRBV12-3/TRBV12-4,.,TRBJ2-3,15,few,TGTGCCAGCAGTTTCGGCGGGCTTAGGTCAGATACGCAGTATTTT,CASSFGGLRSDTQYF
TRBV12-3/TRBV12-4,TRBD1,TRBJ1-5,16,.,TGTGCCAGCAGCCTTTCTGGGACAGGGAGTAGCCAGCCCCAGCATTTT,CASSLSGTGSSQPQHF
TRBV3-1,TRBD2,TRBJ2-7,15,.,TGTGCCAGCAGCCTCAGAGGAGGGACTAACCTCGAGCAGTACTTC,CASSLRGGTNLEQYF
TRBV4-1,.,TRBJ2-7,15,.,TGCGCCAGCAGCCGAAATCAAGGGCCCTCCTACGAGCAGTACTTC,CASSRNQGPSYEQYF
TRBV5-4,TRBD2,TRBJ2-7,15,.,TGTGCCAGCAGCGTCCGGACTAGCCCCACCTACGAGCAGTACTTC,CASSVRTSPTYEQYF
TRBV4-2,.,TRBJ2-5,15,.,TGTGCCAGCAGCCAAGAGTCGGGGCGGTACGTGACCCAGTACTTC,CASSQESGRYVTQYF
TRBV7-2,TRBD1,TRBJ2-3,17,.,TGTGCCAGCTCTGGGACAGGGGGCGAATTGAGCACAGATACGCAGTATTTT,CASSGTGGELSTDTQYF
TRBV5-1,TRBD1,TRBJ2-1,17,.,TGCGCCAGCAGCTCGCTTTTGGGACAGGGCTCCTACAATGAGCAGTTCTTC,CASSSLLGQGSYNEQFF
TRBV5-5,.,TRBJ1-4,15,.,TGTGCCAGCAGCCCGACAGTCGGGGGAGGGGAAAAACTGTTTTTT,CASSPTVGGGEKLFF